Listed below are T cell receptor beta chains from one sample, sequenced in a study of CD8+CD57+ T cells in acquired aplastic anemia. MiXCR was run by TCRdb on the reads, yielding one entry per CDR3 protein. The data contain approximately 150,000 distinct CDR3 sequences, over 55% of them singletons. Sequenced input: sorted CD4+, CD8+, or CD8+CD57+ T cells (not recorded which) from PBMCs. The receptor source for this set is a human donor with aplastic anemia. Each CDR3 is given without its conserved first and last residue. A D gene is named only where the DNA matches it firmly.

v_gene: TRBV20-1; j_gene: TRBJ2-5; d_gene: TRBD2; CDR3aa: SATGLAGGEQY
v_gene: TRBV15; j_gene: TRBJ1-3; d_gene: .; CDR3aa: ATSRKGASTDTIY
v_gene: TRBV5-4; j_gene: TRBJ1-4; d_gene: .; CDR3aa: ASSDRYNEKLF
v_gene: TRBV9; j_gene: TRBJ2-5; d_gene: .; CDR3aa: ASSVGTQRGVRETQY
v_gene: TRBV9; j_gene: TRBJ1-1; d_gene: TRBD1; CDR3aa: ASSAGQGSRTEAF
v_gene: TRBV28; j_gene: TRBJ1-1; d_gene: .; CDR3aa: ASSFVRDTEAF
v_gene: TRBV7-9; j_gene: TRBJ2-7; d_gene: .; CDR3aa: ASSLVGGGEQY
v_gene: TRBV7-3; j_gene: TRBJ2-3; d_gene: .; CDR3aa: ASSQDGTPGPDTQY
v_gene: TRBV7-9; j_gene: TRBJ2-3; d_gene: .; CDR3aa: ASSFPGTDTDTQY
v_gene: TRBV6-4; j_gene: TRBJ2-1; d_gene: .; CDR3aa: ASRDNNEQF
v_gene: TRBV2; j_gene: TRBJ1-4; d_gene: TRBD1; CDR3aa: ASTYSTGLGEKLF
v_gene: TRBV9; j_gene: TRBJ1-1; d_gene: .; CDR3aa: ASSRHVEGNTEAF
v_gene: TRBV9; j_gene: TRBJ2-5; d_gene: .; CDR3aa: ASSVGSPKETQY
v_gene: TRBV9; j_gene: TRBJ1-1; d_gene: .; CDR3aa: ASGKSNTEAF
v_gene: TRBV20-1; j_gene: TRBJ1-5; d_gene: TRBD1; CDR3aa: SASTGTGGATHQPQH
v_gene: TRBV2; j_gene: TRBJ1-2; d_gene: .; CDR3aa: ASSGERGVGYT
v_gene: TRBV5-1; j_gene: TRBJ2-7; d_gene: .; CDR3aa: ASSTRGAAYEQY
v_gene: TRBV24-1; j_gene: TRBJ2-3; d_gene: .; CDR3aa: ATSDHRTDTQY
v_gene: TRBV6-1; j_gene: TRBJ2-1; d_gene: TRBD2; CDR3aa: ASGLAGAKF
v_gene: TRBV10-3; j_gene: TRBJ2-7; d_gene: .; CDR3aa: AISENGGEQY
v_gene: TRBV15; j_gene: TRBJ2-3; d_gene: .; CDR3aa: ATSIAVSTDTQY
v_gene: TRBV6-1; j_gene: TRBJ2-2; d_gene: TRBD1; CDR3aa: ASKTGVDTGELF
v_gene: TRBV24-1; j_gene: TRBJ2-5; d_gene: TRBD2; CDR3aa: ATSDGASGMKTQY
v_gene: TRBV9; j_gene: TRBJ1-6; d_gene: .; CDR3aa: ASSAQGEGSPLH
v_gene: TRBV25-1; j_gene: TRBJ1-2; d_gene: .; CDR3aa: ASSLQIGPHRGYGYT
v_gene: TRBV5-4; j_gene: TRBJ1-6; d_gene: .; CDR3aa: ASSLEGRGGSPLH
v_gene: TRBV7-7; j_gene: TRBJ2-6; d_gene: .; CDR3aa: ASGLGGSGANVLT
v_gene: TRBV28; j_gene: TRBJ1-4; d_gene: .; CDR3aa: ASSPETILGTNEKLF
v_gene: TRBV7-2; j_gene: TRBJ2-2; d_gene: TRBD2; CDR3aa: ASSFRLAGGHGGELF
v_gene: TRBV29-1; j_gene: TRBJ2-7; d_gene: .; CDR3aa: SIRTDHSYEQY
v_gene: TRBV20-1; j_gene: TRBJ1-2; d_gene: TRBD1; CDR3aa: SAKTGGYGYT
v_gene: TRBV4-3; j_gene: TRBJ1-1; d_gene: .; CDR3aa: ASSQDKAGAPEAF
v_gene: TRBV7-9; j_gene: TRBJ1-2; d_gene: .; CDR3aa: ASSPSGNHGYT
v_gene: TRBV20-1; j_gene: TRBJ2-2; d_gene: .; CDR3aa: SAVDRNTGELF
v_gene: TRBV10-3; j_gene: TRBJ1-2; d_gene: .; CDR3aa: AISESKGNGYT
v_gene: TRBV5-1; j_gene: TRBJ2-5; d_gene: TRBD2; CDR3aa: ASSLASGGRNQETQY
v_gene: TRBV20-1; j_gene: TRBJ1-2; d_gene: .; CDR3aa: STDLYGYT
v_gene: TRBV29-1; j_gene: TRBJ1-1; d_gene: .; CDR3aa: SVLNTEAF
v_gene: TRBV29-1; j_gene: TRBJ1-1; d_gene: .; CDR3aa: SAHAHIANTEAF
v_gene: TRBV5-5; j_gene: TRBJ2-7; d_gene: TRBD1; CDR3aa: ASSPSRWDRSYGQY
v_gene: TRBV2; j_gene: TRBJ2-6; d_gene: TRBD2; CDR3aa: ASSGYPGLAGSLSGANVLT
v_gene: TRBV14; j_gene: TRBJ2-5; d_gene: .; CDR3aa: ASSQNTRETQY
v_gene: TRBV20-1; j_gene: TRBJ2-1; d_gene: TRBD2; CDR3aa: SASPRTSGSSNEQF
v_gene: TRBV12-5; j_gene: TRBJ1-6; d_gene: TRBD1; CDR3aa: ASGLVVPLTGGQNSPLH
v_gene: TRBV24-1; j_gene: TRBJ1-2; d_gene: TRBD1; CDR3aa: ATSDPGQGGDYGYT
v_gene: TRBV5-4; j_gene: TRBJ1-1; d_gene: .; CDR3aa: ASSSRNTEAF
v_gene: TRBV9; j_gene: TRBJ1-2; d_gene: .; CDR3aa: ASSVGDPRTHGYT
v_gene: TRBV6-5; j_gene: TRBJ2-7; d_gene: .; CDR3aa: ASSTDYSSSYEQY
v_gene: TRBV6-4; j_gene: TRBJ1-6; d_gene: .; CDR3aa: ASSVSETSPLH